This TCR beta chain was captured by sequencing in a study of blood T cell repertoires in COVID-19. In the study overall: T cells, B-cell-depleted T cells, or PBMCs supplied cDNA or gDNA.

Original handling: The assay estimated nucleated cells by amplifying reference gene primers. Method: immunoSEQ multiplex PCR; TCRdb's copy keeps in-frame clones and lacks some. V and J calls and clone size follow that table, whereas D and trimming were derived from the DNA. In the table there are under 300,000 clones, approximately 88% of which are singletons. From germline, CDR1 is MGHRA and CDR2 YSYEKL. The CDR3 sequence is 15 residues long. With 4 bases clipped from V and 4 bases from J, the junction kept 7 bases outside the gene matches. V is TRBV4-1 and J is TRBJ1-5; 7 nucleotides match TRBD1. The sequence was obtained from a middle-aged woman who had been exposed to COVID-19. Sample: PBMCs or T cells enriched from blood (not recorded which). The CDR3 DNA is TGCGCCAGCAGCCGCCCAGGGGACAGAAATCAGCCCCAGCATTTT. This sequence encodes CASSRPGDRNQPQHF.